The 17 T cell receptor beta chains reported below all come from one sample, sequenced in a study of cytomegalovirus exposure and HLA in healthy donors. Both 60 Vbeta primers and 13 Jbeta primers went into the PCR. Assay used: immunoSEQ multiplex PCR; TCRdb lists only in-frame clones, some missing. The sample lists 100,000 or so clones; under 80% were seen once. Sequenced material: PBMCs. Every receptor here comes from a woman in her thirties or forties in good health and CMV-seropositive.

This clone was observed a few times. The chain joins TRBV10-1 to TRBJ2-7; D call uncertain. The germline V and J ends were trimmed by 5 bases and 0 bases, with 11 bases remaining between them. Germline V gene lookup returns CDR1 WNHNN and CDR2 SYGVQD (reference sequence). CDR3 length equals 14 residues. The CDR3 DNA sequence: TGCGCCAGCAGTCCCCTCGAGTCCTCCTACGAGCAGTACTTC. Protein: CASSPLESSYEQYF.

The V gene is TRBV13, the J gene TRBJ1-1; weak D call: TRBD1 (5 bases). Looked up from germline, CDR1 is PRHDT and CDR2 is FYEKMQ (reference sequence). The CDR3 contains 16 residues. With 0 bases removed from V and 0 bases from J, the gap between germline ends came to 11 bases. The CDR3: CASSLGFTTVNTEAFF. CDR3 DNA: TGTGCCAGCAGCTTAGGCTTTACGACAGTGAACACTGAAGCTTTCTTT.

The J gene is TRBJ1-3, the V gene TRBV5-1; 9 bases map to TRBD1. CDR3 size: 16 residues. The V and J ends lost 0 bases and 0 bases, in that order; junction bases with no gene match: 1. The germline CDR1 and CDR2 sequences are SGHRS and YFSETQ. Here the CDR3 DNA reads TGCGCCAGCAGCTTGGAGGGACAGGGCTCTGGAAACACCATATATTTT. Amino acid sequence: CASSLEGQGSGNTIYF.

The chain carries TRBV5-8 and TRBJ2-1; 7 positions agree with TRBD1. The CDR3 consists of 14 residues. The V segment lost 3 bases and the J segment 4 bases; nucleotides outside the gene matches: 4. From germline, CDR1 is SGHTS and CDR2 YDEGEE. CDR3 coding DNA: TGTGCCAGCAGCTCGACAGGGCCGTACAATGAGCAGTTCTTC. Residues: CASSSTGPYNEQFF. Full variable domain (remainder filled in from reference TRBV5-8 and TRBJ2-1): EAGVTQSPTHLIKTRGQQATLRCSPISGHTSVYWYQQALGLGLQFLLWYDEGEERNRGNFPPRFSGRQFPNYSSELNVNALELEDSALYLCASSSTGPYNEQFFGPGTRLTVL.

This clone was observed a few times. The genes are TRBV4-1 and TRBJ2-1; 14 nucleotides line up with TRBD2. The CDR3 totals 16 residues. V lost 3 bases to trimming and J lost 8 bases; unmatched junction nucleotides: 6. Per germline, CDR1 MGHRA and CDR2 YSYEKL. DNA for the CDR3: TGCGCCAGCAGCCATCCGACTAGCGGGAGGGCGTATGAGCAGTTCTTC. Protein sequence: CASSHPTSGRAYEQFF.

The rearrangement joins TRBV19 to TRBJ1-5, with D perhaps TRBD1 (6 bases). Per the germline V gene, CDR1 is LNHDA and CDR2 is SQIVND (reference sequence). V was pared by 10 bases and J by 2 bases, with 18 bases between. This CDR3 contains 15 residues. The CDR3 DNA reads TGTGCCACCAACAGGGCTTCTCTAGGCAATCAGCCCCAGCATTTT. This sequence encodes CATNRASLGNQPQHF.

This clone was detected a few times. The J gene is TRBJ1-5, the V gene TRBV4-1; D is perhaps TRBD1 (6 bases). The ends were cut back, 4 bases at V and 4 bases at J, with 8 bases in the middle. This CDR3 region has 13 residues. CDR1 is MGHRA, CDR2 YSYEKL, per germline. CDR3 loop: CASSPTGNQPQHF. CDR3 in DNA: TGCGCCAGCAGCCCAACAGGGAATCAGCCCCAGCATTTT.

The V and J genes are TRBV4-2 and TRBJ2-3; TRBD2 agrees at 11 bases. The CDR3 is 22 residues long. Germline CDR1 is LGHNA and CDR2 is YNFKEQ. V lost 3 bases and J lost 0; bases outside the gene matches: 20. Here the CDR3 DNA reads TGTGCCAGCAGCCAGCCGAAAAGGGGACTAGCGGATCAAAGAACTAGCACAGATACGCAGTATTTT. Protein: CASSQPKRGLADQRTSTDTQYF.

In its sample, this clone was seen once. For the CDR3, the DNA is TGTGCCAGCCTTACGCCCCCCCGGGATGAGCAGTTCTTC. It codes for CASLTPPRDEQFF. The chain joins TRBV28 to TRBJ2-1, with D unclear. CDR1 MDHEN and CDR2 SYDVKM come from the germline V gene. This CDR3 has 13 residues. Between the trimmed V and J ends, which lost 8 bases and 8 bases, there was a span of 16 bases.

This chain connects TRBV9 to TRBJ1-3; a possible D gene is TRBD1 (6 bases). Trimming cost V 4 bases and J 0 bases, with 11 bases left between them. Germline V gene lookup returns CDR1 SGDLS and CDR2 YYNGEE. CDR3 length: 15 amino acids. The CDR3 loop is CASSPRTASGNTIYF. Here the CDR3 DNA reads TGTGCCAGCAGCCCTCGGACAGCCTCTGGAAACACCATATATTTT. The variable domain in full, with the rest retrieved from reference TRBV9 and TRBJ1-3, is DSGVTQTPKHLITATGQRVTLRCSPRSGDLSVYWYQQSLDQGLQFLIQYYNGEERAKGNILERFSAQQFPDLHSELNLSSLELGDSALYFCASSPRTASGNTIYFGEGSWLTVV.

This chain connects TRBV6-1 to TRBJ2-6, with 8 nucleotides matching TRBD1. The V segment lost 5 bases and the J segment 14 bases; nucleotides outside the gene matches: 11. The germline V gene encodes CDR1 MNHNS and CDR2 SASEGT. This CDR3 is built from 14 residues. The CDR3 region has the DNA TGTGCCAGCAGTACAGACAGGGGCAGGCTTTTCCTGACTTTC. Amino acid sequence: CASSTDRGRLFLTF.

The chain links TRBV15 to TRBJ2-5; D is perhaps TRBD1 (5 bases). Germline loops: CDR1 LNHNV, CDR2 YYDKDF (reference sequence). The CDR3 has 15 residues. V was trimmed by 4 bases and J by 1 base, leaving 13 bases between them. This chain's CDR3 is CATSMQLGAQETQYF. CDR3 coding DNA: TGTGCCACCAGCATGCAGCTAGGGGCCCAAGAGACCCAGTACTTC.

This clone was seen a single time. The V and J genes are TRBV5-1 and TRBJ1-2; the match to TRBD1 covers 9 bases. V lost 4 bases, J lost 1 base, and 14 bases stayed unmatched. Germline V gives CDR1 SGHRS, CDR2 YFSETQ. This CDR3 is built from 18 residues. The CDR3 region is CASSLQGATGGVNYGYTF. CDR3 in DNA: TGCGCCAGCAGCCTACAGGGGGCTACCGGTGGAGTTAACTATGGCTACACCTTC.

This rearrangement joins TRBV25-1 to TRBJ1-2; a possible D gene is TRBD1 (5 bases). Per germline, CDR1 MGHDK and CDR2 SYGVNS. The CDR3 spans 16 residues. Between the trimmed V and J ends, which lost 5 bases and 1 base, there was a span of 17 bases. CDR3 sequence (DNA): TGTGCCAGCAGTCCCCATCAGGGCCTGCTTAACTATGGCTACACCTTC. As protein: CASSPHQGLLNYGYTF.

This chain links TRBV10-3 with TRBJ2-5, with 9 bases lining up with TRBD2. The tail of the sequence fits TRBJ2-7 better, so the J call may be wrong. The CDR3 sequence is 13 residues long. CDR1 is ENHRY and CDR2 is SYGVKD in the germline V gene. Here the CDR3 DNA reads TGTGCCATCAGGGGACTAGCTGGGTACGAGCAGTACTTC. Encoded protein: CAIRGLAGYEQYF.

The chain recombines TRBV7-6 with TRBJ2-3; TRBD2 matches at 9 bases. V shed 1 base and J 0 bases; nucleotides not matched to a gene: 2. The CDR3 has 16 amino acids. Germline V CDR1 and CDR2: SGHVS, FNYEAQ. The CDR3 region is CASSLGTSGSTDTQYF. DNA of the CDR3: TGTGCCAGCAGCTTAGGCACTAGCGGGAGCACAGATACGCAGTATTTT.

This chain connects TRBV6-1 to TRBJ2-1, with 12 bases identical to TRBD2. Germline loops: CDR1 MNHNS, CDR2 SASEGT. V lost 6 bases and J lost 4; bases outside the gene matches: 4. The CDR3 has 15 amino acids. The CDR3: CASRRGLAGYNEQFF. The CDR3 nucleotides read TGTGCCAGCAGACGCGGACTAGCGGGGTACAATGAGCAGTTCTTC.